This T cell receptor beta chain was obtained from a study of T cell responses to AZD1222 COVID-19 vaccine (dated by TCRdb to the early 2020s). In terms of the full investigation: A total of around 240 trial participants underwent TCR sequencing, of whom 200 to 220 had received two doses of AZD1222 and around 26 had received two doses of the MenACWY control vaccine. Trial participants were enrolled into age subgroups of 18-55, 56-69 and 70-plus years, which contained around 150, 28 and 57 TCR-sequenced participants, respectively. Paper-wide results and their limitations: Participants were mostly white British and included more females than males, and it was suggested by the authors that clonal diversity may have been underestimated. Vaccine-associated CD4 TCRs spanned the whole spike protein, with dominant responses in regions 160-218 and 743-854. After two AZD1222 doses, spike-specific TCR breadth and depth were significantly higher than at day 0 and than in MenACWY recipients. Because no day 14 peak-response samples were available, repertoires were characterized only after the peak T cell response. Reportedly, almost half of the unique spike-specific TCRs recognized epitopes lying outside the regions that are mutated in the B.1.351 and B.1.1.7 variants. In the small 56-69-year group, the increase in depth fell short of significance, most likely because of low power. Conclusions about previously exposed vaccinees are limited because only six or seven AZD1222 recipients were SARS-CoV-2 seropositive at baseline.

The sample's time point, from its label and the paper: about 28 days (+/-7) after the second vaccine dose. AZD1222 recipients with second doses at about 4 weeks or about 12 weeks were pooled, because spike-specific TCR depth and breadth did not differ between schedules. Samples from vaccinated people were obtained from the UK trials COV001 and COV002, which included a single-blind randomized controlled phase 2/3 trial of AZD1222 (ChAdOx1 nCoV-19) in healthy adults. Trial participant PBMC samples were collected at day 0 and day 28 after the second dose for TCRbeta chain sequencing. Taken from cysteine to phenylalanine, the CDR3 has 11 residues. The kept DNA is CDR3 alone, 33 bases in frame from the first base. V drops 3 bases and J drops 5 bases, leaving 3 bases in between. For CDR1 and CDR2, the germline V gene lists ENHRY and SYGVKD. The CDR3 regions of human TCRbeta chains were analyzed by immunosequencing. Turning to the authors' computational methods: TCRs in the repertoires were matched against a reference library of SARS-CoV-2-specific TCRs that had been generated with the MIRA antigen-specificity platform. Breadth meant the fraction of unique TCRs that were SARS-CoV-2-associated, whereas depth meant the fraction of total T cells that were SARS-CoV-2-associated. Using the MIRA data, each spike-specific TCR was assigned both to the spike region to which the TCR was reactive and to a CD4 or CD8 class. Log10-transformed breadth and depth values were compared by one-way ANOVA with Sidak's multiple comparisons tests. TCRdb provides this immuneACCESS table in a form limited to in-frame rearrangements. Some clones are lacking; in checked studies, under half of them reflect an unresolved V gene, and why the rest are absent is not known. The V and J calls and the clone size are those of that table, but D and trimming were determined from the DNA. In this sample the table shows approximately 170,000 clones, approximately 90% of which occur a single time. The leading ten clones occupy around 0.99% of the sample.

With regard to this clone: It has no known antigen specificity. No much larger clone exists at a distance of one base, and base qualities are not known.

The source of this sequence is an adult who received the AZD1222 COVID-19 vaccine. The sample was peripheral blood, taken 28 days after the second AZD1222 dose. Here the chain combines TRBV10-3 and TRBJ2-3; there is no confident call for the D gene. Here the CDR3 is given as CAISDVDTQYF. The DNA sequence reads TGTGCCATCAGTGACGTAGATACGCAGTATTTT.